The count of the clone carrying this T cell receptor beta chain is one. The germline V gene has CDR1 MNHNY and CDR2 SVGAGI (reference sequence). Trimming removed 6 bases from V and 3 bases from J, with 15 bases in between. The CDR3 spans 15 residues. This specimen comes from a study of shared clonotypes between healthy human individuals. About the study: Two women and a few men aged 18 to 49 served as donors.

Data came from immunoSEQ multiplex PCR; TCRdb stores just in-frame clones and leaves some out. The sample consists of 1.5 million to 1.9 million clones, 95% to 99% of them appearing once. The chain has TRBV6-6 and TRBJ2-1; D is unresolved. The sequenced sample consisted of naive CD4+ T cells sorted from blood. As to subset: CD45RA+ positively selected. The TCR sequence derives from a man aged 30-40 years in good health. CDR3 in DNA: TGTGCCAGCAGCCCCACATCTGCTGGCTACAATGAGCAGTTCTTC. It translates to CASSPTSAGYNEQFF.